Following are 5 T cell receptor beta chains from one sample sequenced in a study of blood T cells in healthy people across ages. The second PCR ran roughly 6 to 11 cycles with a sample-barcoded 5' primer and J-beta primers. TCRdb re-called the 5' RACE reads with MiXCR, one entry per CDR3 protein. The data show 2 million or so distinct CDR3 sequences, around half seen once. The source material was blood. The source is a woman aged 40-49 years in good health.

The chain recombines TRBV9 with TRBJ2-3; 11 nucleotides align to TRBD2. The CDR3 has 16 residues. Trimming cost V 1 base and J 1 base; bases outside gene matches: 2. Germline lookup yields CDR1 SGDLS and CDR2 YYNGEE. The chain's CDR3 is CASSVFSGGGTDTQYF. For the CDR3, the DNA is TGTGCCAGCAGCGTATTTAGCGGGGGGGGCACAGATACGCAGTATTTT.

The chain couples TRBV6-2 or TRBV6-3 to TRBJ1-5; D perhaps matches TRBD1 (5 bases). Germline CDR1 reads MNHEY; CDR2 reads SVGEGT. Trimming removed 7 bases at V and 10 bases at J, with 14 bases between. There are 12 residues in the CDR3. The CDR3 sequence: CASNTGTRPQHF. The CDR3 DNA sequence: TGTGCCAGCAACACGGGGACCCGTCCCCAGCATTTT.

V and J are TRBV4-1 and TRBJ1-6; tentatively, D is TRBD1 (6 bases). V was shortened by 2 bases and J by 14 bases, with 19 bases between the two germline ends. This CDR3 contains 15 residues. The germline V gene encodes CDR1 MGHRA and CDR2 YSYEKL. The DNA for the CDR3 is TGCGCCAGCAGCCAACATACAGGGTTGCAAGTGTCCCTCCACTTT. It translates to CASSQHTGLQVSLHF.

The V and J genes are TRBV7-2 and TRBJ2-5; 8 positions agree with TRBD2. This CDR3 contains 13 residues. J gave up 5 bases and V 5 bases, and 4 bases lay outside the gene matches. Germline V gene sequence: CDR1 SGHTA, CDR2 FQGNSA. CDR3 sequence (DNA): TGTGCCAGCAGCCGGACTAGCTCCGAGACCCAGTACTTC. The encoded protein is CASSRTSSETQYF.

This clonotype was seen a few times. Here the CDR3 DNA reads TGTGCCAGCAGCACTCCCCTGCAGTCTGAGCAGTTCTTC. Translated, it gives CASSTPLQSEQFF. The chain carries TRBV9 and TRBJ2-1; D uncertain. V gave up 4 bases and J gave up 9 bases, with 14 bases separating them. CDR1 is SGDLS and CDR2 is YYNGEE in the germline V gene. The CDR3 runs to 13 residues.